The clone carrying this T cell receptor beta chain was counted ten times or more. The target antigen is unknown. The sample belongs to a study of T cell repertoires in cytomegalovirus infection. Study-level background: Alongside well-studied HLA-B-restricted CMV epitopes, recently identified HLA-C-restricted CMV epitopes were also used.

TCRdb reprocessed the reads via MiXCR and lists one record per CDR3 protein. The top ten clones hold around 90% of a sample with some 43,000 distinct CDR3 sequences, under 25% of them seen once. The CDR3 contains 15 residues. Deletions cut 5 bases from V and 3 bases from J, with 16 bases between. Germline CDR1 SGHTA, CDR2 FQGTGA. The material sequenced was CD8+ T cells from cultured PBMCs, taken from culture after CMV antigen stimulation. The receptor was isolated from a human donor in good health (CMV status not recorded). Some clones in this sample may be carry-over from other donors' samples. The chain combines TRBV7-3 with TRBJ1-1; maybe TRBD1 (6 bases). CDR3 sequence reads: CASSPRGRGDTEAFF. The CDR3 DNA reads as TGTGCCAGCAGCCCCAGAGGAAGGGGGGACACTGAAGCTTTCTTT.